This T cell receptor (beta chain) came from a study of T cell responses to AZD1222 COVID-19 vaccine. Germline CDR1 is SGHRS and CDR2 is YFSETQ. The CDR3 has 15 residues. V dropped 0 bases and J dropped 4 bases, with 10 bases sitting between them. Using immunoSEQ multiplex PCR, the repertoire was profiled, and TCRdb retains in-frame clones only, with some absent. The data contain roughly 170,000 clones, about nine tenths of them singletons. Sequencing was performed on peripheral blood, taken on day 0 of AZD1222 vaccination. The sequence came from an adult in good health. The rearrangement joins TRBV5-1 to TRBJ2-2; perhaps TRBD1 as D (5 bases). The DNA for the CDR3 is TGCGCCAGCAGCTTGGAGGGGCGGATCACCGGGGAGCTGTTTTTT. It specifies CASSLEGRITGELFF.